Included here is one T cell receptor (beta chain) sequence, with context. This sample is part of a study of blood T cell repertoires in COVID-19. Study-wide context: T cells, B-cell-depleted T cells, or PBMCs supplied cDNA or gDNA.

In the original workflow: It was from reference gene primer amplification that nucleated cell counts were estimated. Produced via immunoSEQ multiplex PCR; TCRdb's table is partial and in-frame only. Clone size and the V and J calls come from that table; the DNA yielded D and trimming. This sample has 200,000 or so clones, with about 88% found just once. The V end lost 2 bases, the J end lost 3 bases, and 11 bases lay between the germline ends. This CDR3 contains 14 residues. CDR1 is MDHEN, CDR2 SYDVKM, per germline. The sample taken for sequencing was peripheral blood. The sequence came from a man in his 70s with active or convalescent COVID-19. The chain is built from TRBV28 and TRBJ2-7; tentative D call: TRBD2 (5 bases). The CDR3 here is CASSLTGSVYEQYF. CDR3 nucleotides: TGTGCCAGCAGTTTAACGGGGTCGGTCTACGAGCAGTACTTC.